This T cell receptor (beta chain) was recorded in a study of Tregs in tolerant kidney transplant recipients (dated by TCRdb to about 2019). Regarding the study in general: Transplants used related donors with nonmyeloablative bone marrow transplantation; mixed chimerism was transient in the human trials. The study applied TCRbeta sequencing to find donor-specific regulatory T cells before combined kidney and bone marrow transplantation and then followed those same cells after transplant.

Study-wide conclusions, independent of this receptor: Expanding Tregs with activated donor B cells appeared to identify the most biologically relevant and donor-specific TCRbeta repertoire. Biological reproducibility was not directly assessed, although technical replication error appeared to be minimal. In tolerant patients, the expansion of donor-specific Tregs was greater than global Treg expansion, suggesting that the expansion was antigen-driven rather than nonspecific. Because the study included only a small number of patients, the results must be confirmed in larger populations and under other immunosuppression protocols. PCR primers changed over time for some patients, so nucleotide-level comparison across those patients' samples was not possible.

Genomic DNA was extracted from sorted cells with the QIAGEN DNeasy Blood and Tissue Kit for TCRbeta CDR3 sequencing. High-throughput TCRbeta CDR3 sequencing, including PCR amplification with bias correction and internal controls, was performed commercially through immunoSEQ. Per the source publication's procedure: Unique productive TCRbeta sequences were defined by CDR3 nucleotide sequence where primers matched, and otherwise by CDR3 amino acid sequence together with Vbeta and Jbeta genes. To correct sorting error, sequences shared between sorted populations at a frequency ratio of 2:1 or less were removed; the rest were assigned to the higher population. Sequences were defined as donor-reactive when expanded at least 5-fold in CFSE-low cells versus unstimulated cells and present at a frequency of at least 0.01% in CFSE-low cells. Repertoire divergence was quantified by Jensen-Shannon divergence calculated from the top 100 TCRbeta sequences ranked by frequency. For any sample with multiple sequencing runs, sorting error was corrected in each run separately before the runs were pooled. TCRdb re-hosts the immuneACCESS table, in-frame sequences only. Its copies lack some clones; in the studies checked, an unresolved V gene accounts for under half of them, and the cause for the rest is not known. V and J calls and clone size are as listed in that table; D and trimming were resolved from the DNA. Across this sample there are about 100,000 clones, with 80% to 95% seen only once. The ten largest clonotypes hold 0.35% to 0.55% of the sample.

This specimen's time point label, per the study, means: blood sample drawn before combined kidney and bone marrow transplant. Thawed PBMCs were FACS-sorted into unstimulated Tregs (CD4+CD25+CD127-), CD4+ non-Tregs (CD4+CD25-), CD4 cells and CD8 cells. The patients were several recipients of combined kidney and bone marrow transplants from the ITN036ST trial, and samples were available only for these trial subjects. Healthy control blood was processed to PBMCs by Ficoll density gradient and cryopreserved, and patient PBMCs were collected before and after transplant. The cysteine opens and the phenylalanine closes a CDR3 of 12 amino acids. Only CDR3 DNA is held: 36 bases, read in frame from base 1. CDR1 and CDR2 are drawn from the germline V gene (reference sequence): LNHDA, SQIVND. Deletion took 5 bases off V and 7 bases off J, with a span of 9 bases between the germline ends. With respect to this clone: Its antigen has not been determined. Qualities for individual bases were not recorded, and no much larger clone is one base off.

The receptor comes from a human donor who received a combined kidney and bone marrow transplant. Rearrangement joined TRBV19 to TRBJ2-1; no D segment can be confidently identified. Sample: CD4+ T cells from blood, taken before the transplant. The CDR3 protein: CASSGLWNEQFF. The nucleotide sequence reads TGTGCCAGTAGTGGCCTGTGGAATGAGCAGTTCTTC.